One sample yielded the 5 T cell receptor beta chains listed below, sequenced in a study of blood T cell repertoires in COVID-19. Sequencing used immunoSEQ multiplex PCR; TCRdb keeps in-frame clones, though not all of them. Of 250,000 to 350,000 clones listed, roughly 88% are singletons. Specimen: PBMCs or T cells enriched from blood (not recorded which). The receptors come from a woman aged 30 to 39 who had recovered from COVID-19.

CDR3 loop: CASSLDRLNYGYTF. The CDR3 DNA sequence: TGTGCCAGCAGCTTGGACAGACTAAACTATGGCTACACCTTC. V usage is TRBV5-6 and J usage is TRBJ1-2; no definite D call. The V and J ends lost 0 bases and 2 bases respectively, with 8 bases between them. The CDR3 has 14 amino acids. CDR1 and CDR2 (germline): SGHDT, YYEEEE.

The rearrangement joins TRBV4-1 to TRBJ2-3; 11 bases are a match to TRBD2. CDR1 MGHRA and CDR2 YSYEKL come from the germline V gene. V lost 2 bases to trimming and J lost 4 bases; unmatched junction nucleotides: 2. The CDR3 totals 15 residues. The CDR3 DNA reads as TGCGCCAGCAGCCAAACTAGCGGGAGAGCAGATACGCAGTATTTT. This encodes CASSQTSGRADTQYF.

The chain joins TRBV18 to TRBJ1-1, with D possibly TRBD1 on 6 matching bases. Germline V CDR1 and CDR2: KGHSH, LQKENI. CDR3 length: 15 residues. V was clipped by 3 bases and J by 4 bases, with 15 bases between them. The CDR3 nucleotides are TGTGCCAGCTCACCGTCACAGGGCTGGGGCACTGAAGCTTTCTTT. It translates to CASSPSQGWGTEAFF. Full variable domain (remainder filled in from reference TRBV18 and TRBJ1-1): NAGVMQNPRHLVRRRGQEARLRCSPMKGHSHVYWYRQLPEEGLKFMVYLQKENIIDESGMPKERFSAEFPKEGPSILRIQQVVRGDSAAYFCASSPSQGWGTEAFFGQGTRLTVV.

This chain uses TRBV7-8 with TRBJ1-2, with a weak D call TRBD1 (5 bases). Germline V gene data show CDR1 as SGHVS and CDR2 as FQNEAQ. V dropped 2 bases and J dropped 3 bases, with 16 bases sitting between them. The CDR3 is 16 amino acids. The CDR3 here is CASSLMRSAGDYGYTF. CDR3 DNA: TGTGCCAGCAGCTTAATGCGTAGCGCGGGGGACTATGGCTACACCTTC.

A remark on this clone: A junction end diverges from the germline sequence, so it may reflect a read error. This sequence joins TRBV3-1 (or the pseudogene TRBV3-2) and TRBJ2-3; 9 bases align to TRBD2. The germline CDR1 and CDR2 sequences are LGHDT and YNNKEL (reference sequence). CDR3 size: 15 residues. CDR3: CAGSQTSGAGNTQYF. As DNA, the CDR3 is TGTGCCGGCAGCCAGACTAGCGGCGCGGGGAATACGCAGTATTTT.